This TCR beta chain was sequenced for a study of T-cell memory formation after mild COVID-19. Constant-segment primers were used for 5'RACE, and the resulting TCR alpha and TCR beta cDNA libraries carried sample barcodes and UMIs. TCRdb recomputed calls from the 5' RACE reads with MiXCR, one row per CDR3 protein. The sample shows about 560,000 distinct CDR3 sequences, approximately 15% of them seen only once. This CDR3 has 15 residues. V lost 6 bases and J 3 bases, leaving 17 bases between the germline ends. This receptor was taken from an adult woman who had mild COVID-19 (a few samples of this study predate the infection). Cell type and time point are not known. The source material was PBMCs or a T cell subset sorted from them (not recorded which). This rearrangement joins TRBV12-3 or TRBV12-4 to TRBJ1-2; no definite D call. The CDR3, as DNA: TGTGCCAGCAGAGATCCCGGGAGGCCGGACTATGGCTACACCTTC. Protein sequence: CASRDPGRPDYGYTF.